Listed below are T cell receptor beta chains from one sample, sequenced in a study of tumor and adjacent non-tumor tissue in lung cancer. Using its own MiXCR run on the multiplex PCR reads, TCRdb lists one record per CDR3 protein. The sample contains roughly 76,000 distinct CDR3 sequences, nearly 70% of which appear only once. Sequenced input: lung tumor tissue. These receptor sequences come from a woman aged 65 to 85 with non-small cell lung cancer. CDR3s include the opening cysteine and the closing phenylalanine or tryptophan. The D gene is left open where the match is weak. Only part of the rows carry a size: once, few, many, or a class if the clone is expanded.

CVSSLGGPGVAGYTF TGTGTCAGCAGCTTGGGGGGACCAGGGGTAGCTGGCTACACCTTC NA once TRBJ1-2 15 TRBV5-4
CAGSGRGAVNTGELIF TGTGCCGGCAGTGGGCGAGGAGCGGTGAACACCGGGGAGCTGATTTTT NA NA TRBJ2-2 16 TRBV6-1
CANSQDLGNREQYF TGTGCCAATAGCCAAGATCTCGGAAATCGGGAGCAGTACTTC NA NA TRBJ2-7 14 TRBV4-2
CASSPWTEYYGYTF TGTGCGAGCAGCCCATGGACAGAATACTATGGCTACACCTTC NA NA TRBJ1-2 14 TRBV6-6
CSATDVRLDTQYF TGCAGTGCTACGGACGTGAGGTTAGATACGCAGTATTTT NA NA TRBJ2-3 13 TRBV20-1
CASKPTDRACEQYF TGTGCCAGTAAACCAACGGACAGGGCTTGCGAGCAGTACTTC TRBD1 NA TRBJ2-7 14 TRBV12-3/TRBV12-4
CSASTGGYEQYF TGCAGCGCTTCTACAGGGGGCTACGAGCAGTATTTC TRBD1 NA TRBJ2-7 12 TRBV29-1
CASSSVDRWLMQPQHF TGTGCCAGCAGTTCAGTAGACAGGTGGCTTATGCAGCCCCAGCATTTT NA once TRBJ1-5 16 TRBV12-3/TRBV12-4
CSVGTSGSGEQYF TGCAGTGTCGGGACTAGCGGGAGCGGGGAGCAGTACTTC TRBD2 NA TRBJ2-7 13 TRBV20-1
CRGGEETDTQYF TGCAGAGGAGGGGAGGAGACAGATACGCAGTATTTT NA NA TRBJ2-3 12 TRBV29-1
CTSSQAEGGRYNEQFF TGTACCAGCAGTCAAGCGGAGGGCGGGAGGTACAATGAGCAGTTCTTC TRBD2 NA TRBJ2-1 16 TRBV4-2
CASSTRTEGLAANNWELFF TGTGCCAGCAGCACTCGGACAGAGGGCCTAGCAGCAAACAACTGGGAGTTGTTTTTT NA NA TRBJ2-2 19 TRBV4-2
CASSYRDTDEKLVF TGTGCCAGCAGTTACCGGGATACGGATGAAAAACTGGTTTTT NA NA TRBJ1-4 14 TRBV6-5
CASNQSGQVETQHF TGCGCCAGCAACCAATCGGGACAGGTGGAGACCCAGCACTTC TRBD1 NA TRBJ2-5 14 TRBV4-1
CASSLGISERGYTF TGTGCCAGCAGTTTAGGGATAAGTGAGCGTGGCTACACCTTC NA NA TRBJ1-2 14 TRBV28
CASSQAIGGEMVAEAFF TGCGCCAGCAGCCAAGCGATCGGGGGAGAGATGGTCGCTGAAGCTTTCTTT NA NA TRBJ1-1 17 TRBV4-1
CASGLVGSNEQFF TGTGCCAGCGGCTTGGTTGGTAGCAATGAACAGTTCTTC NA NA TRBJ2-1 13 TRBV5-4
CAIKDSLGSGANVLTF TGTGCCATCAAGGATTCCTTGGGCTCTGGGGCCAACGTCCTGACTTTC NA NA TRBJ2-6 16 TRBV10-3
CASSTAGTGYSYEQYF TGTGCCAGCAGTACAGCCGGGACTGGATACTCCTACGAGCAGTACTTC NA NA TRBJ2-7 16 TRBV28
CSARGLAGAKLTYEQYF TGCAGTGCTAGGGGACTAGCGGGAGCCAAGCTGACATACGAGCAGTACTTC TRBD2 many TRBJ2-7 17 TRBV20-1
CAIGKLNGVGDTQYF TGTGCCATCGGCAAACTCAACGGGGTGGGGGATACGCAGTATTTT NA NA TRBJ2-3 15 TRBV11-1
CSELSGPELNEQFF TGCAGTGAGCTCAGCGGGCCCGAACTCAATGAGCAGTTCTTC NA many TRBJ2-1 14 TRBV20-1